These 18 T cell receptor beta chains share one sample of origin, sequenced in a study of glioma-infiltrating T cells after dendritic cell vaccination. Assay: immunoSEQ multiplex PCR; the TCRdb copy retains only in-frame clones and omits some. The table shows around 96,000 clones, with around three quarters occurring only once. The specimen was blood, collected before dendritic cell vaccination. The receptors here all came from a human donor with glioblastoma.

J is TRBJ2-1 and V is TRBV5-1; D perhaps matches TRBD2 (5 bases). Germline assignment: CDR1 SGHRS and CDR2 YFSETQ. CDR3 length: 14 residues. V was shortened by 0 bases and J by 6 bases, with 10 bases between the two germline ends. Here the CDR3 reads CASSLGTQGNEQFF. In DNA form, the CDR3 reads TGCGCCAGCAGCTTGGGGACTCAAGGCAATGAGCAGTTCTTC.

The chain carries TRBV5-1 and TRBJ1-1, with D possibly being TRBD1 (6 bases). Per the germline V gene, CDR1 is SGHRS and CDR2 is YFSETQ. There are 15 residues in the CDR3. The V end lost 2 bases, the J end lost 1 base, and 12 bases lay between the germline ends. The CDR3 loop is CASSLSGTSNTEAFF. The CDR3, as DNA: TGCGCCAGCAGCTTATCCGGGACATCGAACACTGAAGCTTTCTTT. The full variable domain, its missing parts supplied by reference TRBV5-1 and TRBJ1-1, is KAGVTQTPRYLIKTRGQQVTLSCSPISGHRSVSWYQQTPGQGLQFLFEYFSETQRNKGNFPGRFSGRQFSNSRSEMNVSTLELGDSALYLCASSLSGTSNTEAFFGQGTRLTVV.

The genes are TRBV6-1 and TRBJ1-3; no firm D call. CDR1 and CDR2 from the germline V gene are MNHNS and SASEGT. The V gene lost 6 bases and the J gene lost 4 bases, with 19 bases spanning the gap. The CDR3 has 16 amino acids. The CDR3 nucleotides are TGTGCCAGCAGAGAAACCCACAGTGCGTGGGGAAACACCATATATTTT. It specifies CASRETHSAWGNTIYF.

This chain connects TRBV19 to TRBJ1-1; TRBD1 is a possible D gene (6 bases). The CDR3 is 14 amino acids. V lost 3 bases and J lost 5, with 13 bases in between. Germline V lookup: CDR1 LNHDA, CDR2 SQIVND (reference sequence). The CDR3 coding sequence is TGTGCCAGTAGTATCGGGGGGGCGAGGACTGAAGCTTTCTTT. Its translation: CASSIGGARTEAFF.

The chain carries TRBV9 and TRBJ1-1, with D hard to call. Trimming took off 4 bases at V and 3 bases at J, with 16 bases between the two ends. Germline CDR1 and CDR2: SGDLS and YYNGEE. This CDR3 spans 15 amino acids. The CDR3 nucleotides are TGTGCCAGCAGCCCCAACCACGCCGGGGACACTGAAGCTTTCTTT. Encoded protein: CASSPNHAGDTEAFF.

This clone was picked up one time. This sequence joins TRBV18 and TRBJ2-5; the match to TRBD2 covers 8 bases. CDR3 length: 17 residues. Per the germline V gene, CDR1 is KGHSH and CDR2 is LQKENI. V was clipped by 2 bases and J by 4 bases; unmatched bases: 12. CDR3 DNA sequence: TGTGCCAGCTCACCATCAGCTCCGGGACTAGGGGGAGAGACCCAGTACTTC. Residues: CASSPSAPGLGGETQYF. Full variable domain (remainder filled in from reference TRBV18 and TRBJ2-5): NAGVMQNPRHLVRRRGQEARLRCSPMKGHSHVYWYRQLPEEGLKFMVYLQKENIIDESGMPKERFSAEFPKEGPSILRIQQVVRGDSAAYFCASSPSAPGLGGETQYFGPGTRLLVL.

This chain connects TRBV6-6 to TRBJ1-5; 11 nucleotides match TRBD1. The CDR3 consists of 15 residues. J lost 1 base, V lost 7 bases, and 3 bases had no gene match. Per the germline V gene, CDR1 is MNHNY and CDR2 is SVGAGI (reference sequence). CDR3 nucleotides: TGTGCCAGCAACGGACAGGGGGCAAGCAATCAGCCCCAGCATTTT. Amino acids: CASNGQGASNQPQHF.

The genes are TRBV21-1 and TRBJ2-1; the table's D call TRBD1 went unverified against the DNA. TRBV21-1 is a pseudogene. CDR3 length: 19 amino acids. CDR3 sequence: CASSKRRQDIPSSYNEQFF. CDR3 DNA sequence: TGTGCCAGCAGCAAACGTCGACAGGACATCCCGAGCTCCTACAATGAGCAGTTCTTC.

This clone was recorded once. The CDR3 is CAWRGLAGVREFF. The CDR3 region has the DNA TGTGCCTGGAGAGGACTAGCGGGAGTAAGAGAGTTCTTC. V and J are TRBV30 and TRBJ2-1, with 13 nucleotides matching TRBD2. Unmatched junction bases numbered 7, after V lost 3 bases and J lost 14 bases. Looked up from germline, CDR1 is GTSNPN and CDR2 is SVGIG (reference sequence). The CDR3 runs 13 residues. Filled out from reference TRBV30 and TRBJ2-1, the complete variable domain reads SQTIHQWPATLVQPVGSPLSLECTVEGTSNPNLYWYRQAAGRGLQLLFYSVGIGQISSEVPQNLSASRPQDRQFILSSKKLLLSDSGFYLCAWRGLAGVREFFGPGTRLTVL.

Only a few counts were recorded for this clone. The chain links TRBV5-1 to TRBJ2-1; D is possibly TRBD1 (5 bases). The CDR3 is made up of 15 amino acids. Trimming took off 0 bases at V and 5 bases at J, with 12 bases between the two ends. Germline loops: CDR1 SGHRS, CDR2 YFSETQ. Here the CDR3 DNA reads TGCGCCAGCAGCTTGGCGGAAAGGGGAAACAATGAGCAGTTCTTC. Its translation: CASSLAERGNNEQFF.

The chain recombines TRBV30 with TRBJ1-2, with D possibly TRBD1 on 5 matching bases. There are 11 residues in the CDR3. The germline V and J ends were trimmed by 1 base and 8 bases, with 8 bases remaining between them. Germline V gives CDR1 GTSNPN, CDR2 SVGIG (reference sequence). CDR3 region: CAWSAGGGYTF. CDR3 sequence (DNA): TGTGCCTGGAGTGCGGGGGGGGGCTACACCTTC.

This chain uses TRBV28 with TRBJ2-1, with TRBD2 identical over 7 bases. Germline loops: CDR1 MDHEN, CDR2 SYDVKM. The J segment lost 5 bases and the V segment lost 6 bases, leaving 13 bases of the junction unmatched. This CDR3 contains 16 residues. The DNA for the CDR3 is TGTGCCAGCAGGGCCCGATGGACTAGGTCTGACAATGAGCAGTTCTTC. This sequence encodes CASRARWTRSDNEQFF.

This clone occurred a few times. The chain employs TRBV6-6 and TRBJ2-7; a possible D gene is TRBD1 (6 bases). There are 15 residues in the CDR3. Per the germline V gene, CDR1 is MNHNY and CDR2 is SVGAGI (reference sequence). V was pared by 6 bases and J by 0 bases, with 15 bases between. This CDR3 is CASRWRAGASYEQYF. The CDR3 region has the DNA TGTGCCAGCAGATGGCGGGCAGGGGCCTCCTACGAGCAGTACTTC.

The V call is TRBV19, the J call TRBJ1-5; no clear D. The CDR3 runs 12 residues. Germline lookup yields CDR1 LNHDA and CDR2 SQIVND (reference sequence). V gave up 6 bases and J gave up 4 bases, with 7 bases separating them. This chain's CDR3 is CASRILNQPQHF. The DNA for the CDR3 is TGTGCCAGTAGGATCCTAAATCAGCCCCAGCATTTT.

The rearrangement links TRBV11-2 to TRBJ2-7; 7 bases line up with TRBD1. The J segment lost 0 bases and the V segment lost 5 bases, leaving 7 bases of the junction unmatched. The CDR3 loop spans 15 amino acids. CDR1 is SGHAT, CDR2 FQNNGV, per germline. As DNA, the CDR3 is TGTGCCAGCAGCCAGGGACAGACCCTCTCCTACGAGCAGTACTTC. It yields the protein CASSQGQTLSYEQYF.

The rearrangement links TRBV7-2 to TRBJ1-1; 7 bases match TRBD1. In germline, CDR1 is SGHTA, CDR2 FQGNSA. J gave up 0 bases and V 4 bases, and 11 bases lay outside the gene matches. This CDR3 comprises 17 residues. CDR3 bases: TGTGCCAGCAGCTGGAGGTGGGCGACAGGGCTGAACACTGAAGCTTTCTTT. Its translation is CASSWRWATGLNTEAFF.

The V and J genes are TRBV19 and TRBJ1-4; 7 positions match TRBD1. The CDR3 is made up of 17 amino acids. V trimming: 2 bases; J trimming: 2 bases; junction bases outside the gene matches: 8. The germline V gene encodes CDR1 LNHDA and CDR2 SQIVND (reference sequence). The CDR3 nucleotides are TGTGCCAGTAGTATACCGACAGGGCTGGCGACTAATGAAAAACTGTTTTTT. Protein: CASSIPTGLATNEKLFF.

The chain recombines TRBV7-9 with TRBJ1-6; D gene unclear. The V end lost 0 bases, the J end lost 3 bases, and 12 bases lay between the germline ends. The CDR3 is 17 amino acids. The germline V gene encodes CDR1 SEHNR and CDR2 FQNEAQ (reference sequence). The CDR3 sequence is CASSLAENRFYNSPLHF. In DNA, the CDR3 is TGTGCCAGCAGCTTAGCGGAAAACAGATTCTATAATTCACCCCTCCACTTT.